This TCR beta chain was observed in a study of blood T cell repertoires in COVID-19. Data came from immunoSEQ multiplex PCR; TCRdb stores just in-frame clones and leaves some out. The table records approximately 200,000 clones, around 90% of them present only once. The CDR3 has 16 amino acids. J was trimmed by 0 bases and V by 5 bases; bases with no gene match: 9. The germline CDR1 and CDR2 sequences are SEHNR and FQNEAQ (reference sequence). The clonotype originates from a woman aged 25 to 39 who had been exposed to COVID-19. The rearrangement joins TRBV7-9 to TRBJ2-7, with 8 bases aligning to TRBD2. Sequenced sample: PBMCs or T cells enriched from blood (not recorded which). The CDR3 sequence: CASSPAGTRVSYEQYF. The CDR3 bases are TGTGCCAGCAGCCCCGCCGGGACTAGAGTCTCCTACGAGCAGTACTTC.